What follows are 5 T cell receptor beta chains derived from one specimen sequenced in a study of Tregs in tolerant kidney transplant recipients. Here immunoSEQ multiplex PCR was the method, and the copy in TCRdb shows in-frame clones only, minus some. The sample carries about 110,000 clones, 90% recorded once. Here the sequenced sample was CD4+ T cells from blood, taken before the transplant. The receptor source for this set is a human donor who received a combined kidney and bone marrow transplant.

Only a few counts were recorded for this clone. This sequence joins TRBV4-3 and TRBJ1-2; TRBD1 is a possible D gene (5 bases). The ends were cut back, 3 bases at V and 3 bases at J, with 14 bases in the middle. The CDR3 runs to 15 residues. Germline CDR1 reads LGHNA; CDR2 reads YSLEER. The CDR3 reads CASSQGPGLHYGYTF. The CDR3 DNA follows: TGCGCCAGCAGCCAGGGGCCGGGACTGCACTATGGCTACACCTTC.

Here the CDR3 reads CSVGASRVDTEAFF. The CDR3 DNA reads as TGCAGCGTTGGAGCCTCACGGGTGGACACTGAAGCTTTCTTT. The chain carries TRBV29-1 and TRBJ1-1; D unclear. Trimming took 4 bases from V and 3 from J, leaving 15 bases between them. The germline V gene encodes CDR1 SQVTM and CDR2 ANQGSEA. The CDR3 has 14 residues.

The chain couples TRBV7-2 to TRBJ2-3; 14 positions agree with TRBD2. Germline V gene data show CDR1 as SGHTA and CDR2 as FQGNSA. This CDR3 region has 18 residues. V trimming: 3 bases; J trimming: 4 bases; junction bases outside the gene matches: 9. The CDR3 loop is CASSFSGTSGSISDTQYF. CDR3 DNA: TGTGCCAGCAGCTTCTCCGGGACTAGCGGGAGTATCTCAGATACGCAGTATTTT.

The chain joins TRBV7-8 to TRBJ2-7; TRBD2 matches at 14 bases. This CDR3 has 15 amino acids. The germline V gene has CDR1 SGHVS and CDR2 FQNEAQ. The V and J ends lost 5 bases and 3 bases, in that order; junction bases with no gene match: 3. The CDR3 DNA reads as TGTGCCAGCAGCCTCGGGACTAGCGGGAGCTACGAGCAGTACTTC. Translation gives CASSLGTSGSYEQYF.

The rearrangement links TRBV10-2 to TRBJ1-5; 8 bases fit TRBD1. Trimming cost V 9 bases and J 1 base; bases outside gene matches: 14. The CDR3 covers 17 residues. CDR1 is WSHSY and CDR2 is SAAADI in the germline V gene. CDR3 region: CARKPDRANWSNQPQHF. The CDR3, as DNA: TGCGCCAGAAAACCGGACAGGGCGAACTGGAGCAATCAGCCCCAGCATTTT.